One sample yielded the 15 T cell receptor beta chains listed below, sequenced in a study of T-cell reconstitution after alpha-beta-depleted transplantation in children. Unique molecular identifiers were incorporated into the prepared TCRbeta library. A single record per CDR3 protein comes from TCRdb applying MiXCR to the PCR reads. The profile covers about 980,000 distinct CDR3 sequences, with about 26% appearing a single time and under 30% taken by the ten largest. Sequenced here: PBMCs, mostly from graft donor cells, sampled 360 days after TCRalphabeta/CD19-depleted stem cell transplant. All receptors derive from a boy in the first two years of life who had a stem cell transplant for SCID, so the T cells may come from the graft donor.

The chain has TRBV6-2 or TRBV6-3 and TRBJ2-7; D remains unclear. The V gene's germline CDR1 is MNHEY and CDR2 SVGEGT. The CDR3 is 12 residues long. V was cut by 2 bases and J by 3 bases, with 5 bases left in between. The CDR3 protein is CASSYAHYEQYF. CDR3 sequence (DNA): TGTGCCAGCAGTTACGCCCACTACGAGCAGTACTTC.

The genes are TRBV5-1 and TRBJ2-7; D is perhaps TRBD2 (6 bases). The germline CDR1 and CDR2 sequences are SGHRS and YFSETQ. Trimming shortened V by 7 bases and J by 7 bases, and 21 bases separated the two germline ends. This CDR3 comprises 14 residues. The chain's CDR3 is CASYAGDFRREQYF. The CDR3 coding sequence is TGCGCCAGCTATGCCGGGGACTTCCGGAGGGAGCAGTACTTC.

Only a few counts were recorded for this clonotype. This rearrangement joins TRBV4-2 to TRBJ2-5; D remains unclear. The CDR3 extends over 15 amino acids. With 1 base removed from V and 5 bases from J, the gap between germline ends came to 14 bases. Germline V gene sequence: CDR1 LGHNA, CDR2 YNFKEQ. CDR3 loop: CASSQGWGTRETQYF. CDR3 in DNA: TGTGCCAGCAGCCAAGGTTGGGGAACCCGGGAGACCCAGTACTTC.

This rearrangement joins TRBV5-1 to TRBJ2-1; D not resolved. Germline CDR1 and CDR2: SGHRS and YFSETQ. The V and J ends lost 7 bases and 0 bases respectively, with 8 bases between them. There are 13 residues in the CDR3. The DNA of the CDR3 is TGCGCCAGCGGCCTGGGCTCCTACAATGAGCAGTTCTTC. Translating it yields CASGLGSYNEQFF.

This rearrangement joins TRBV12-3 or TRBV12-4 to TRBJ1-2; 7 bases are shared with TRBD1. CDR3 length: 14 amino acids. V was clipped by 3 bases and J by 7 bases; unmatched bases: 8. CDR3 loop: CASSFGTVLRGYTF. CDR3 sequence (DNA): TGTGCCAGCAGTTTTGGGACAGTTTTACGTGGCTACACCTTC.

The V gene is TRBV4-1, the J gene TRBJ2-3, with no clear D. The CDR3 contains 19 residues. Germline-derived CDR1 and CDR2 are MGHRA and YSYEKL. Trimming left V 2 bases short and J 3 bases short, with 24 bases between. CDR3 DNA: TGCGCCAGCAGCCAACTTTACTTACAACACGCATGGTTGACAGATACGCAGTATTTT. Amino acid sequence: CASSQLYLQHAWLTDTQYF.

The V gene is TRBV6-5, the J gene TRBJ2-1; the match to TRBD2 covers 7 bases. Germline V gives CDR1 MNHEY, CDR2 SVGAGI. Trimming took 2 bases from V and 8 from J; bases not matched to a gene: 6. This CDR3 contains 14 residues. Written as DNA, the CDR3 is TGTGCCAGCAGTTACGGGGGGGAGATCGATGAGCAGTTCTTC. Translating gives CASSYGGEIDEQFF.

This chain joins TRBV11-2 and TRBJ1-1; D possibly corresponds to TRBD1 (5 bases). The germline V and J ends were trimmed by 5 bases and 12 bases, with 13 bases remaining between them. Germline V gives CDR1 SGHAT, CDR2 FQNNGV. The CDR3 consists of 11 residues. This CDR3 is CASSAPGGTFF. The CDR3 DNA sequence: TGTGCCAGCAGCGCGCCCGGGGGTACTTTCTTT.

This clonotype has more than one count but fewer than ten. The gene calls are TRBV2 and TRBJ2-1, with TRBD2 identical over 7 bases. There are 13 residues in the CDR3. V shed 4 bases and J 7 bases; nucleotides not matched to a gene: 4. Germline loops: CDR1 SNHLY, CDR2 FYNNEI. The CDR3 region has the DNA TGTGCCAGCAGTGGACTAGCTACTAATGAGCAGTTCTTC. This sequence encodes CASSGLATNEQFF.

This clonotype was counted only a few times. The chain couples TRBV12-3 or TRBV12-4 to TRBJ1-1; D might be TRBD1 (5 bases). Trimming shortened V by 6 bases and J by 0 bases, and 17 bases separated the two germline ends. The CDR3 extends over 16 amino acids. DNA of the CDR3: TGTGCCAGCAGCCCTTCGCCGGGACCCCTGAACACTGAAGCTTTCTTT. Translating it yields CASSPSPGPLNTEAFF.

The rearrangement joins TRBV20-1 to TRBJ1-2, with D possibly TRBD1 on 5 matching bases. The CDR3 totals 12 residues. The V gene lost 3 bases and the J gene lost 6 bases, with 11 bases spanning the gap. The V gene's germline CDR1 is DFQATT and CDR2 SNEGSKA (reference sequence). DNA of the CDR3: TGCAGTGCTAGGCGGGGGATCGATGGCTACACCTTC. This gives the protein CSARRGIDGYTF.

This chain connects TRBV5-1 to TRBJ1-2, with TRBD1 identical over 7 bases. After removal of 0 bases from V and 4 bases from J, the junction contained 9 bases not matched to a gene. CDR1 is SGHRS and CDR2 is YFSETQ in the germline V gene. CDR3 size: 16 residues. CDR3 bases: TGCGCCAGCAGCTTGGACGCCGGGACAGCGCTCTATGGCTACACCTTC. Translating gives CASSLDAGTALYGYTF. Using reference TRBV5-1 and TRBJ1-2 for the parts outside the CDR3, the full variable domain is KAGVTQTPRYLIKTRGQQVTLSCSPISGHRSVSWYQQTPGQGLQFLFEYFSETQRNKGNFPGRFSGRQFSNSRSEMNVSTLELGDSALYLCASSLDAGTALYGYTFGSGTRLTVV.

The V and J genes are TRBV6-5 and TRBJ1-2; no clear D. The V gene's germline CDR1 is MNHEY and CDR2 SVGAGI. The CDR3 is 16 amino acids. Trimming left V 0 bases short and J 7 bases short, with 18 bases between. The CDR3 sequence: CASSYSPSIRAGGYTF. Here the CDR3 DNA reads TGTGCCAGCAGTTACTCCCCTTCAATTAGGGCGGGTGGCTACACCTTC.

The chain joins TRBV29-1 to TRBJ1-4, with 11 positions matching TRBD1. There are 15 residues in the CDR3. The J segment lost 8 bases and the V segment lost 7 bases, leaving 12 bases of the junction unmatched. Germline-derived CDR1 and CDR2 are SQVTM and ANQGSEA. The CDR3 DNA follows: TGCAGCGCCCCCGGACAGGGGGCGATGGTGGAAAAACTGTTTTTT. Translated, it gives CSAPGQGAMVEKLFF.

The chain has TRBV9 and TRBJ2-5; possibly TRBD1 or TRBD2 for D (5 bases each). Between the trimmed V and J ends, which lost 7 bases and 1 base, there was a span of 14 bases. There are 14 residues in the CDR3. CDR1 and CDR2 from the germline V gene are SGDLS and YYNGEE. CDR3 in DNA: TGTGCCAGCGCAGTCGGGGCAATCCAAGAGACCCAGTACTTC. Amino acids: CASAVGAIQETQYF.